This TCR beta chain derives from a study of CD8 T cells in Susac syndrome. This CDR3 is 10 amino acids long. V was clipped by 3 bases and J by 3 bases, with 0 bases between them. Looked up from germline, CDR1 is DFQATT and CDR2 is SNEGSKA (reference sequence). Relapsing-remitting disease, either stable or active, was present in the multiple sclerosis controls, who were treatment-naive patients. The CD8+ and CD4+ T cells were negatively isolated, with the TEMRA cells enriched by FACS. The authors reverse transcribed roughly 0.5 to 1 ug RNA with random hexamers. TCRdb reanalysed the immunoSEQ multiplex PCR reads using MiXCR and keeps one entry per CDR3 protein. The table has 150,000 to 200,000 distinct CDR3 sequences, approximately 93% seen once.

This receptor was identified in a human donor with multiple sclerosis. The chain is built from TRBV20-1 and TRBJ2-1; no reliable D call. The specimen sequenced was CD4+ T cells from PBMCs. The CDR3 loop is CSASYNEQFF. The CDR3 nucleotides read TGCAGTGCTAGCTACAATGAGCAGTTCTTC.